This T cell receptor beta chain was identified in a study of cytomegalovirus exposure and HLA in healthy donors (dated by TCRdb to the late 2010s). About the investigation overall: According to an earlier analysis of several hundred of the donors, about 179 million T cells yielded 117 million unique TCR beta sequences and about 300 Gb of sequence data. The study aimed to test whether cataloging public T cell receptors could reveal signatures of past pathogen exposure. A separate validation cohort of over 95 different subjects was used in addition to the 666-subject first cohort. The number of donors typed differed by locus, with about 620-630 for A, B, C, DRB1 and DQB1, around 560 for DQA1, about 610 for DPA1, and under 490 for DPB1. Using immunosequencing, the study profiled T cell repertoires from fewer than 700 subjects and related those repertoires to cytomegalovirus serostatus. Rather than drawing on any new phenotypic data, the later analysis identified candidate immune exposures from TCR beta sequences and the way those sequences occurred across donors. Of the roughly 390 genotyped donors, about 84% fell in the genetic ancestry cluster associated with self-reported Caucasian donors. Across about 380 genotyped donors of the cohort, an average of roughly 250,000 unique TCR beta nucleotide sequences per donor were sequenced, and approximately 17% of those sequences were non-productive. Roughly 5 DR-DQ haplotypes were treated as single units for association and clustering because of strong linkage in the cohort. Every discovery cohort repertoire had been produced on one sequencing platform. To study patterns of TCR occurrence, a later analysis re-analyzed previously published TCR beta repertoires from hundreds of donors and added high-resolution HLA genotyping. High-throughput TCR immunosequencing, statistical association of individual TCRs with disease status, and machine learning were combined to predict cytomegalovirus infection status. In an earlier analysis of several hundred of the donors, high-throughput TCR beta sequencing was used to judge whether each TCR beta V gene segment behaved as functional or pseudogenic. An early release that covered more than 550 HLA-typed donors contained around 300 gigabases of sequencing data and about 93 million unique TCR sequences. Genome-wide SNP genotypes for about 65% of the 666 donors were used in a later genetic analysis, which treated that subset as a discovery cohort. Alongside the repertoire data, information on donor age, sex, ethnicity and CMV serostatus was compiled. HLA typing covered class I and class II loci at four-digit resolution.

The paper as a whole reports these results and caveats: Only TCR beta chains were sequenced in this cohort, and the absence of alpha or paired-chain data limited detectable features. A total of 150 to 200 TCR beta chains were listed by the study as associated with cytomegalovirus. According to a later analysis, TCR association rates differed among HLA loci, with DRB1 alleles showing the most associated TCRs and HLA-C alleles showing the fewest. In vitro tests confirmed that three of the cytomegalovirus-associated TCR beta chains recognize cytomegalovirus antigens. According to a later analysis, most CMV-associated TCR beta chains appeared to be HLA-restricted, and the HLA associations seemed to be driven largely by CMV exposure. At a false discovery rate of 0.05, a later analysis linked fewer than 20,000 TCR beta sequences to specific HLA alleles. The classifier was reported to diagnose cytomegalovirus status with high specificity and sensitivity in both the original cohort and the validation cohort. A later genetic analysis reported fewer N-insertions in productive TCRs among donors in an Asian-associated ancestry cluster than the roughly 690-donor mean. A further reported finding was that TCR beta sequences accurately predicted the HLA-A and HLA-B alleles for most subjects in the first cohort. A later analysis reported that several top co-occurrence clusters appeared linked to parvovirus B19, influenza, CMV and Epstein-Barr virus. Compared with equally common non-associated chains, HLA-associated TCR beta chains in a later analysis were more clonally expanded and had lower generation probabilities. When HLA alleles, especially DR and DQ, strongly co-occurred, attributing TCR associations to individual alleles was difficult. An earlier analysis of around 600 of the donors showed that most TCR beta V segments appeared in productive rearrangements either about 87% or about 30% of the time, which broadly matched IMGT annotations. Because HLA typing was missing for some donors at each locus, association tests included only the typed subset. In a later genetic analysis, a missense DCLRE1C variant was associated with V-gene and J-gene trimming of TCR beta chains, and the association was replicated in an independent cohort. The authors suggested that the approach could potentially be generalized to other disease states and immunological phenotypes. While some public TCRs were present in many individuals, most TCR sequences turned up only very rarely across donors. A group of highly shared sequence variants was considered likely to be a technical artifact of the sequencing pipeline. Presence/absence analyses assumed roughly uniform sequencing depth across donors, an assumption that may not hold. Correlated functional status among segregating V segments might be attributable to linkage disequilibrium, but an unknown experimental factor could not be ruled out. The only immune exposure information available for the cohort was CMV serostatus. Because counts were too low, around 17 rarely observed V segments, including chromosome 9 orphons, were left out of the earlier analysis of approximately 580 of the donors.

Libraries were constructed by the immunoSEQ multiplex PCR assay. For the multiplex PCR, a mixture combining 60 forward primers for TCR Vbeta segments and 13 reverse primers for TCR Jbeta segments was used. Amplification of the CDR3 region of rearranged TCR beta genes was performed with a multiplex PCR assay on genomic DNA. Amplified TCR beta libraries were sequenced as 87-base-pair reads on the Illumina HiSeq System. As for the original processing: Across the 670 or so repertoires, a later analysis counted some 81 million unique TCR beta chains, around 11 million of which were shared by at least two donors. To remove PCR and sequencing errors, raw reads were error-corrected and collapsed into unique sequences using a nearest-neighbor algorithm that merged closely related sequences. CDR3 sequences were aligned to IMGT reference sequences to assign V, D and J gene segments. For a sequence to be retained, a match of at least six nucleotides was required to both a V gene segment and a J gene segment. Rearrangements were classified as productive when the CDR3 lacked stop codons and remained in frame with V and J, and all other rearrangements were classified as non-productive. CDR3 was defined by IMGT convention, running from the second conserved V-encoded cysteine to the conserved J-encoded phenylalanine. The earlier analysis of about 620 of the donors excluded sequences that lacked an unambiguous match to a single V gene segment. In an earlier analysis of 587 of the donors, V segments were called functional above 56.7% productive rearrangements and were called segregating when the between-donor standard deviation exceeded 5%. A statistical classification framework was developed to diagnose cytomegalovirus status using the catalog of TCR beta chain sequences. In a later analysis, TCR nucleotide sequences were compared against IMGT/GENE-DB human TR gene sequences so that V and J genes could be assigned. In a later analysis, CDR3 sequences and most-parsimonious VDJ recombination scenarios were assigned using the TCRdist pipeline. In a later analysis, every TCR beta chain was defined by the combination of its CDR3 amino acid sequence and its V-gene family, and reads without a unique V-gene family were dropped. As a way to deal with suspected cross-contamination and a sequencing artifact, a later analysis dropped 592 nucleotide sequences that were highly shared and had low generation probability. In a later analysis, a clonal expansion index for each public chain was calculated from normalized within-repertoire ranks of inferred template counts. In a later analysis, generation probabilities were computed using a VDJ recombination model fitted to out-of-frame rearrangements, and the results were checked against IGoR. In a later analysis, TCR-TCR, TCR-HLA and TCR-CMV co-occurrence was scored with hypergeometric tests, and a repertoire-size bias correction was applied to TCR pairs. In a later analysis, false discovery rates were estimated by permuting HLA or CMV assignments 20 times. A later analysis grouped co-occurring TCRs with DBSCAN, adding TCRdist sequence similarity when clustering within HLA-allele-positive subsets. Repertoires with fewer than 30,000 or more than 120,000 public chains, plus five repertoires with anomalous nucleotide sharing, were excluded from co-occurrence clustering. Not all clones reach the TCRdb copy of this immuneACCESS table, which keeps in-frame sequences only. Checked studies attribute under half of the gap to unresolved V genes and leave the rest unexplained. Clone size and the V and J calls come from that table; the DNA yielded D and trimming. The sample includes 150,000 or so clones, with roughly 80% observed a single time. Around 9% of the sample rests with the top ten.

The cohort was made up of 500 to 800 healthy bone marrow donors. At the time of sampling, all cohort members were nominally healthy, though unrecorded immune exposures were likely present. The donor was CMV seropositive and was included in the group of 250 to 300 seropositive cohort members. A peripheral blood sample was collected from each donor, and TCR beta sequencing was performed on peripheral blood mononuclear cells. The Qiagen DNeasy Blood Extraction Kit was used to extract genomic DNA from the blood cell samples. Of note for this clone: This receptor's antigen is unknown. It has no much larger one-base neighbor in the sample; base qualities were not kept.

The clonotype comes from a male donor in good health and CMV-seropositive. What was sequenced was PBMCs.

This receptor carries the CDR3 CASSALGGEKLFF. Read as DNA, the sequence is TGCGCCAGCAGCGCACTGGGGGGTGAAAAACTGTTTTTT. This receptor chain uses TRBV4-3 and TRBJ1-4; matching of 5 bases hints at TRBD1 as the D gene. Measured from the cysteine to the phenylalanine, the CDR3 is 13 residues long. Kept here is only the CDR3 DNA, which spans 39 bases and is read in frame from base 1. Between the V and J ends, shortened by 5 bases and 7 bases respectively, the junction contains 11 bases. The germline V gene yields LGHNA for CDR1 and YSLEER for CDR2.